This T cell receptor beta chain came from a study of blood T cell repertoires in COVID-19. Overall study context: The samples span acute and convalescent COVID-19 from the United States, Italy and Spain.

Original data processing: Amplification of reference gene primers provided the estimated nucleated cell counts. Libraries were prepared by immunoSEQ multiplex PCR; TCRdb keeps only in-frame clonotypes and omits some of them. For V, J and clone size, that table is used; D and trimming come from the DNA. The sample carries 110,000 to 150,000 clones, about 80% recorded once. Trimming removed 5 bases at V and 5 bases at J, with 16 bases between. The CDR3 is 15 amino acids. Germline CDR1 SGHAT, CDR2 FQNNGV. The origin of this receptor is a man between 65 and 79 years old who had recovered from COVID-19. The sample taken for sequencing was peripheral blood. The V and J genes are TRBV11-2 and TRBJ2-1, with D perhaps TRBD1 (6 bases). The CDR3 DNA sequence: TGTGCCAGCAGCCGTCAGGGGCAAAATAACAATGAGCAGTTCTTC. This encodes CASSRQGQNNNEQFF.